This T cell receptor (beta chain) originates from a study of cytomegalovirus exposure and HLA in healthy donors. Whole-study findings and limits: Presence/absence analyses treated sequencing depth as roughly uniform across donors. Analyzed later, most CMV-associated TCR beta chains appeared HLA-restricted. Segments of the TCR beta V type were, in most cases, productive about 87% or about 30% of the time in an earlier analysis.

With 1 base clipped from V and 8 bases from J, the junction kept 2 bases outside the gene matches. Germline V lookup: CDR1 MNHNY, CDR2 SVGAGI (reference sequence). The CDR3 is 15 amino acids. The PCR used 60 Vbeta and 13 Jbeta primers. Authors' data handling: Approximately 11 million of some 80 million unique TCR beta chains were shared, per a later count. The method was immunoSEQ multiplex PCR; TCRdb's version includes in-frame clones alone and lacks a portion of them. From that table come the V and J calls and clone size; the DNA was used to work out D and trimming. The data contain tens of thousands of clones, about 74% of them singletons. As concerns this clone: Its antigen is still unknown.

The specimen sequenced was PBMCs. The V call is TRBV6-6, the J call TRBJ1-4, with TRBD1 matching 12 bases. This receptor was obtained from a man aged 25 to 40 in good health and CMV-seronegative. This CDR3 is CASSYFGTGGEKLFF. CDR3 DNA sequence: TGTGCCAGCAGTTACTTCGGGACAGGGGGCGAAAAACTGTTTTTT.